These T cell receptor beta chains were read from a single sample in a study of identical twins. MiXCR was run by TCRdb on the 5' RACE reads, yielding one entry per CDR3 protein. The sample carries about 150,000 distinct CDR3 sequences, roughly 3.5% recorded once. The sample comprised memory T cells sorted from blood. These receptor sequences come from a man younger than 35 in good health. CDR3s include the opening cysteine and the closing phenylalanine or tryptophan. D genes are given only for firm matches. Size is omitted from some rows. Given values are once, few, many or a class for expanded clones.

clone_size d_call j_call v_call cdr3_aa cdr3_nt
many TRBD1 TRBJ1-2 TRBV4-2 CASSQGTGLTYGYTF TGTGCCAGCAGCCAAGGGACAGGTCTTACCTATGGCTACACCTTC
many . TRBJ2-1 TRBV6-1 CASSRITGVNEQFF TGTGCCAGCAGCCGTATAACGGGAGTGAATGAGCAGTTCTTC
many TRBD1 TRBJ2-7 TRBV19 CASSILGGIAYEQYF TGTGCCAGTAGTATCTTAGGGGGCATCGCCTACGAGCAGTACTTC
many . TRBJ2-1 TRBV11-2 CASSLPVRPRYNEQFF TGTGCCAGCAGCTTACCGGTTCGGCCCAGATACAATGAGCAGTTCTTC
. . TRBJ1-6 TRBV20-1 CSAKRRAATYPNSPLHF TGCAGTGCAAAGAGGCGGGCAGCCACGTACCCTAATTCACCCCTCCACTTT
. TRBD1 TRBJ2-2 TRBV3-1 CASSLGQGAGGELFF TGTGCCAGCAGCCTTGGACAGGGGGCTGGAGGGGAGCTGTTTTTT
many TRBD2 TRBJ2-3 TRBV20-1 CSAYSGWDTDTQYF TGCAGTGCTTATAGCGGGTGGGACACAGATACGCAGTATTTT
many . TRBJ2-7 TRBV4-2 CASSQDKEAPSYEQYF TGTGCCAGCAGCCAAGATAAGGAGGCCCCGTCCTACGAGCAGTACTTC
many . TRBJ2-4 TRBV6-2/TRBV6-3 CASSYSTRRRPIQYF TGTGCCAGCAGTTACTCGACCAGAAGGAGGCCCATTCAGTACTTC
. . TRBJ1-5 TRBV21-1 CASSKGSGQGYYSNQPQHF TGTGCCAGCAGCAAAGGTTCGGGACAGGGATACTATAGCAATCAGCCCCAGCATTTT
many . TRBJ2-2 TRBV11-1 CASSLTSLQGRRRAGELFF TGTGCCAGCAGCTTAACTAGCCTTCAGGGGCGGAGGAGGGCCGGGGAGCTGTTTTTT
many . TRBJ2-1 TRBV29-1 CSVTDYNEQFF TGCAGCGTTACAGACTACAATGAGCAGTTCTTC
many . TRBJ1-5 TRBV27 CASSPPLRTYSNQPQHF TGTGCCAGCAGTCCACCACTCCGGACGTATAGCAATCAGCCCCAGCATTTT
many TRBD2 TRBJ2-5 TRBV28 CASSFGGRAPRETQYF TGTGCCAGCAGTTTCGGTGGGAGGGCCCCTCGAGAGACCCAGTACTTC
. . TRBJ1-1 TRBV30 CASIGESGAFF TGTGCCTCCATCGGGGAGTCTGGGGCTTTCTTT
few TRBD1 TRBJ2-7 TRBV7-9 CASSGGTGMYEQYF TGTGCCAGCAGCGGCGGGACAGGGATGTACGAGCAGTACTTC
many TRBD2 TRBJ2-1 TRBV27 CASSLIEGGPNEQFF TGTGCCAGCAGTTTGATCGAGGGAGGGCCAAATGAGCAGTTCTTC
many . TRBJ2-7 TRBV29-1 CSVEDSYEQYF TGCAGCGTCGAGGACAGCTACGAGCAGTACTTC
many . TRBJ1-2 TRBV19 CASILRGSPAHGYTF TGTGCCAGTATACTCCGGGGGTCCCCAGCACATGGCTACACCTTC